A single sample is the source of the 18 T cell receptor beta chains below, sequenced in a study of a mutant IDH1 vaccine in newly diagnosed glioma listed by TCRdb under 2021. Libraries were constructed by the immunoSEQ multiplex PCR assay. Imported from immuneACCESS, the table was reduced by TCRdb to in-frame sequences with V and J called. These copies leave out some clones; in studies compared against another copy, an unresolved V gene accounts for under half, and the cause of the remainder is not known. This sample has roughly 40,000 clones in its table, and 70% to 90% of those were observed once. Clones ranked in the top ten supply around 1.7% of the sample. These TCRs are of unknown antigen specificity. The meaning of the sample's time point label: week 5, during vaccination. A 20-mer mutant IDH1 peptide at 300 micrograms in Montanide made up each vaccine dose, which was injected subcutaneously together with topical imiquimod.

The sample in question was PBMCs, obtained from a glioma patient whose treatment included an IDH1 peptide vaccine. The origin of the receptors is a man aged 35 to 55 with glioma.

In regard to this clone: The CDR3 carries no conserved terminal phenylalanine or tryptophan, so it likely arises from a read error. The DNA is omitted, as the CDR3 cannot be located on it reliably, and the CDR3 follows TCRdb's listing. This sequence joins TRBV7-9 and TRBJ1-1. Looked up from germline, CDR1 is SEHNR and CDR2 is FQNEAQ (reference sequence). Termini included, the CDR3 measures 10 amino acids. The CDR3 loop is CASSLTPDGI.

V usage is TRBV7-6 and J usage is TRBJ2-5, with D perhaps matching TRBD1 (5 bases). The germline V and J ends were trimmed by 5 bases and 5 bases, with 21 bases remaining between them. CDR3 length: 16 residues. The germline CDR1 and CDR2 sequences are SGHVS and FNYEAQ. The CDR3 nucleotides read TGTGCCAGCAGCCCCTACAGGTTCGAAGAGGTGGAGACCCAGTACTTC. Its protein product is CASSPYRFEEVETQYF.

This chain links TRBV19 with TRBJ1-2, with D tentatively TRBD1 (6 bases). V was trimmed by 8 bases and J by 6 bases, leaving 16 bases between them. CDR3 length: 13 amino acids. CDR1 and CDR2 (germline): LNHDA, SQIVND (reference sequence). The CDR3 nucleotides are TGTGCCAGTTCGGGACAAGGGGGTAATGGCTACACCTTC. Translating it yields CASSGQGGNGYTF. Filled out from reference TRBV19 and TRBJ1-2, the complete variable domain reads DGGITQSPKYLFRKEGQNVTLSCEQNLNHDAMYWYRQDPGQGLRLIYYSQIVNDFQKGDIAEGYSVSREKKESFPLTVTSAQKNPTAFYLCASSGQGGNGYTFGSGTRLTVV.

The chain couples TRBV2 to TRBJ2-7; no definite D call. The germline V gene encodes CDR1 SNHLY and CDR2 FYNNEI. CDR3 length equals 14 residues. Trimming took 7 bases from V and 0 from J, leaving 13 bases between them. The chain's CDR3 is CASTVPASSYEQYF. CDR3 nucleotides: TGTGCCAGCACAGTTCCAGCAAGCTCCTACGAGCAGTACTTC. The whole variable domain, filled in from reference TRBV2 and TRBJ2-7, reads EPEVTQTPSHQVTQMGQEVILRCVPISNHLYFYWYRQILGQKVEFLVSFYNNEISEKSEIFDDQFSVERPDGSNFTLKIRSTKLEDSAMYFCASTVPASSYEQYFGPGTRLTVT.

The chain couples TRBV2 to TRBJ1-1; 9 bases align to TRBD1. The CDR3 consists of 15 residues. CDR1 and CDR2 from the germline V gene are SNHLY and FYNNEI. The V segment lost 2 bases and the J segment 1 base; nucleotides outside the gene matches: 2. CDR3 protein: CASSEQGQGNTEAFF. As DNA, the CDR3 is TGTGCCAGCAGTGAACAGGGACAGGGGAACACTGAAGCTTTCTTT.

This rearrangement joins TRBV5-1 to TRBJ2-7, with D unclear. The CDR3 length is 14 residues. Germline values: CDR1 SGHRS, CDR2 YFSETQ. The germline V and J ends were trimmed by 4 bases and 6 bases, with 17 bases remaining between them. CDR3 sequence (DNA): TGCGCCAGCAGCCCCCTGAGTCTACCTGGCGAGCAGTACTTC. Protein sequence: CASSPLSLPGEQYF.

V gene TRBV7-9 combines with J gene TRBJ2-6; 7 bases map to TRBD1. This CDR3 contains 15 residues. J was trimmed by 2 bases and V by 2 bases; bases with no gene match: 0. Germline CDR1 is SEHNR and CDR2 is FQNEAQ (reference sequence). As DNA, the CDR3 is TGTGCCAGCAGCTTAACAGGGGCTGGGGCCAACGTCCTGACTTTC. Its protein is CASSLTGAGANVLTF.

This rearrangement joins TRBV7-2 to TRBJ2-6, with 7 bases matching TRBD2. The CDR3 consists of 16 residues. Germline V CDR1 and CDR2: SGHTA, FQGNSA. V shed 5 bases and J 0 bases; nucleotides not matched to a gene: 4. In nucleotides, the CDR3 is TGTGCCAGCAGCCTCCGGACTAGCTCTGGGGCCAACGTCCTGACTTTC. This codes for CASSLRTSSGANVLTF.

The chain couples TRBV27 to TRBJ1-2; perhaps TRBD1 as D (6 bases). Germline values: CDR1 MNHEY, CDR2 SMNVEV (reference sequence). The length of the CDR3 is 14 residues. V lost 3 bases to trimming and J lost 8 bases, with 16 bases between them. CDR3 protein: CASSFSSGGRGYTF. CDR3 nucleotide sequence: TGTGCCAGCAGTTTCTCGAGTGGGGGCCGGGGCTACACCTTC.

The gene calls are TRBV5-8 and TRBJ1-2, with D perhaps matching TRBD1 (5 bases). Trimming took off 3 bases at V and 5 bases at J, with 14 bases between the two ends. Per germline, CDR1 SGHTS and CDR2 YDEGEE. The CDR3 extends over 14 amino acids. DNA of the CDR3: TGTGCCAGCAGCTGGAGTGGGGGGTCGTATGGCTACACCTTC. Its translation is CASSWSGGSYGYTF.

The chain carries TRBV7-9 and TRBJ2-5; 8 bases are shared with TRBD2. Looked up from germline, CDR1 is SEHNR and CDR2 is FQNEAQ (reference sequence). The CDR3 spans 18 residues. Trimming removed 4 bases from V and 4 bases from J; junction bases left unmatched: 17. CDR3 protein: CASSSRGSGSFPGETQYF. In DNA form, the CDR3 reads TGTGCCAGCAGCTCCCGGGGGAGCGGGAGCTTTCCGGGAGAGACCCAGTACTTC.

The V and J genes are TRBV2 and TRBJ1-5, with unresolved D. V lost 4 bases to trimming and J lost 9 bases, with 10 bases between them. The CDR3 consists of 12 residues. The germline CDR1 and CDR2 sequences are SNHLY and FYNNEI. The CDR3 region has the DNA TGTGCCAGCAGTGGCGCGGTTGGGCCCCAGCATTTT. Protein: CASSGAVGPQHF.

CDR3 nucleotide sequence: TGTGCCAGCAGCTGGGGACTAGCGGGAGTAGATACGCAGTATTTT. Translated: CASSWGLAGVDTQYF. The chain couples TRBV7-9 to TRBJ2-3; TRBD2 matches at 14 bases. The junction had 2 bases not matched to a gene; V was cut back by 4 bases and J by 5 bases. Per the germline V gene, CDR1 is SEHNR and CDR2 is FQNEAQ (reference sequence). The CDR3 consists of 15 residues.

The rearrangement joins TRBV9 to TRBJ2-1, with D unclear. The CDR3 is 15 amino acids. The V end was cut by 7 bases, the J end by 4 bases, with 18 bases between. Germline CDR1 SGDLS, CDR2 YYNGEE. CDR3 DNA: TGTGCCAGCGGAGCCAGGTTGGCGGATTACAATGAGCAGTTCTTC. Translating it yields CASGARLADYNEQFF.

The gene calls are TRBV19 and TRBJ1-5, with TRBD1 matching 10 bases. CDR3 length: 16 residues. The germline gives CDR1 LNHDA, CDR2 SQIVND (reference sequence). After removal of 7 bases from V and 4 bases from J, the junction contained 10 bases not matched to a gene. The DNA for the CDR3 is TGTGCCAGTAAGACCGGGGACAGGGGAAGGAATCAGCCCCAGCATTTT. Encoded protein: CASKTGDRGRNQPQHF.

The CDR3 coding sequence is TGCGCCAGCAGCGCCCGGGACAGGGGGGGGAATGAGCAGTTCTTC. As protein: CASSARDRGGNEQFF. The chain joins TRBV5-1 to TRBJ2-1; 11 nucleotides agree with TRBD1. This CDR3 region has 15 residues. J was trimmed by 7 bases and V by 4 bases; bases with no gene match: 7. CDR1 and CDR2 (germline): SGHRS, YFSETQ.

The CDR3 DNA sequence: TGCGCCAGCAGCTGGTCGTCTGGCGAGCAGTTCTTC. It codes for CASSWSSGEQFF. The chain uses TRBV4-1 and TRBJ2-1, with D hard to call. V was trimmed by 5 bases and J by 10 bases, leaving 12 bases between them. This CDR3 spans 12 amino acids. Germline CDR1 reads MGHRA; CDR2 reads YSYEKL.

This chain uses TRBV11-2 with TRBJ2-3; D is undetermined. This CDR3 spans 13 amino acids. Germline CDR1 SGHAT, CDR2 FQNNGV. V was shortened by 5 bases and J by 2 bases, with 8 bases between the two germline ends. This chain's CDR3 is CASSTPDTDTQYF. CDR3 nucleotide sequence: TGTGCCAGCAGCACACCGGACACAGATACGCAGTATTTT.